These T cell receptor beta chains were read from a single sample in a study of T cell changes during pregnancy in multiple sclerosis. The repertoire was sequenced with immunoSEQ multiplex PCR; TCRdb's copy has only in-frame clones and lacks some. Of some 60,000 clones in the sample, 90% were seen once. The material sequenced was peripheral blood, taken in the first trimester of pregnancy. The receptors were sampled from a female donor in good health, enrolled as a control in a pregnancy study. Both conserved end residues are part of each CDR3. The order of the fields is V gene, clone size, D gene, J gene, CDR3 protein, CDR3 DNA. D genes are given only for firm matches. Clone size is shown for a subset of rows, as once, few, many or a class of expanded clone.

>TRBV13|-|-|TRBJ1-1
CASSLESRGHGEAFF
TGTGCCAGCAGCTTAGAAAGCCGGGGACACGGGGAAGCTTTCTTT
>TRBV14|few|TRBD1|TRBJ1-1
CASSQYRGTEAFF
TGTGCCAGCAGCCAATACAGGGGCACTGAAGCTTTCTTT
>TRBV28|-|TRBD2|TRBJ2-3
CASSLQGLATDTQYF
TGTGCCAGCAGTCTCCAAGGACTAGCCACAGATACGCAGTATTTT
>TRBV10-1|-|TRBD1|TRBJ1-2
CASNRGSVDGYTF
TGCGCCAGCAACAGGGGTTCGGTAGATGGCTACACCTTC
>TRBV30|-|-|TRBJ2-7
CAWIQTYEQYF
TGTGCCTGGATCCAGACCTACGAGCAGTACTTC
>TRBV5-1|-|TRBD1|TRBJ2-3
CASSEGGQSTDTQYF
TGCGCCAGCAGCGAAGGGGGACAGAGCACAGATACGCAGTATTTT
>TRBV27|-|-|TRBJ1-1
CASSLMWRDTEAFF
TGTGCCAGCAGTTTAATGTGGAGGGACACTGAAGCTTTCTTT
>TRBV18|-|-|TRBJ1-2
CASSRRQEANYGYTF
TGTGCCAGCTCACGGCGACAGGAAGCTAACTATGGCTACACCTTC
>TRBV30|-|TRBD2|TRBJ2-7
CAWSRAGVTSYEQYF
TGTGCCTGGAGTAGAGCGGGGGTGACCTCCTACGAGCAGTACTTC
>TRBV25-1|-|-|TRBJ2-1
CASSEYTRPGWGNEQFF
TGTGCCAGCAGTGAATATACCCGGCCGGGGTGGGGCAATGAGCAGTTCTTC
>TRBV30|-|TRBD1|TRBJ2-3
CAWSRGQGGDTQYF
TGTGCCTGGAGTCGGGGACAGGGTGGAGATACGCAGTATTTT
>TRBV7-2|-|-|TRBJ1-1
CASSRLRGSEAFF
TGTGCCAGCAGCCGACTCAGGGGATCTGAAGCTTTCTTT
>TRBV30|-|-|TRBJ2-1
CAWGIRDTNEQFF
TGTGCCTGGGGAATCAGGGACACCAATGAGCAGTTCTTC
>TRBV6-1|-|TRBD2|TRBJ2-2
CASSEAGGDHGELFF
TGTGCCAGCAGTGAAGCGGGAGGGGACCACGGGGAGCTGTTTTTT
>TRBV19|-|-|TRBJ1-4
CASSPQGKWEKLFF
TGTGCCAGTAGTCCTCAGGGGAAGTGGGAAAAACTGTTTTTT
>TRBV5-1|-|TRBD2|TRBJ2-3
CASSLAGGRTDTQYF
TGCGCCAGCAGCTTAGCGGGGGGCCGCACAGATACGCAGTATTTT
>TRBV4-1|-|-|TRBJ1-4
CASSQVGAGLSTNEKLFF
TGCGCCAGCAGCCAAGTTGGAGCAGGGCTCTCGACTAATGAAAAACTGTTTTTT
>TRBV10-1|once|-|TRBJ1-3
CASRSDTIYF
TGCGCCAGCAGGTCGGACACCATATATTTT
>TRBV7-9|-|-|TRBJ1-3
CASSPGSSGNTIYF
TGTGCCAGCAGCCCGGGTTCCTCTGGAAACACCATATATTTT
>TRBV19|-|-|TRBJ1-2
CASSMTPSNYGYTF
TGTGCCAGTAGTATGACACCTTCTAACTATGGCTACACCTTC
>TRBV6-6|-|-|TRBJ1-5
CASRASQGFSQPQHF
TGTGCCAGCCGAGCGAGCCAGGGGTTTTCTCAGCCCCAGCATTTT
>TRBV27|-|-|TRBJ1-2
CASSLFPNSGGRYGYTF
TGTGCCAGCAGTTTATTCCCCAACTCGGGGGGGAGATATGGCTACACCTTC
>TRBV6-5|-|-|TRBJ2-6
CASRPTGSGANVLTF
TGTGCCAGCAGACCCACAGGCTCGGGGGCCAACGTCCTGACTTTC
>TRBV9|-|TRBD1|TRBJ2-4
CASSVTGDSKNIQYF
TGTGCCAGCAGCGTTACAGGGGACAGCAAAAACATTCAGTACTTC
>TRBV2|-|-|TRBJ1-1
CASRAWGRNTEAFF
TGTGCCAGCAGAGCCTGGGGGCGCAACACTGAAGCTTTCTTT
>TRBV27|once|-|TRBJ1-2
CASSPSQGRYTF
TGTGCCAGCAGTCCCTCCCAGGGGCGCTACACCTTC
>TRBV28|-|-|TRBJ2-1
CASSFLQGGSDEQFF
TGTGCCAGCAGTTTCTTACAGGGTGGTAGTGATGAGCAGTTCTTC
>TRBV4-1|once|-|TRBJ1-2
CASSQVGGYGYTF
TGCGCCAGCAGCCAAGTGGGAGGGTATGGCTACACCTTC
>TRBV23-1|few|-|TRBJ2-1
CASSQSTGTGGFNEQFF
TGCGCCAGCAGTCAAAGCACCGGGACTGGAGGATTTAATGAGCAGTTCTTC
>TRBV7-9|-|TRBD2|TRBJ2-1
CASSLVLGLAGQNNEQFF
TGTGCCAGCAGCTTAGTGCTCGGACTAGCGGGGCAAAACAATGAGCAGTTCTTC
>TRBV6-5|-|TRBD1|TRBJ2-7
CASSPPGQTYEQYF
TGTGCCAGCAGTCCACCGGGACAGACCTACGAGCAGTACTTC
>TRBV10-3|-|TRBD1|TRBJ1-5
CAISSNRGSNQPQHF
TGTGCCATCAGTAGTAACAGGGGTAGCAATCAGCCCCAGCATTTT
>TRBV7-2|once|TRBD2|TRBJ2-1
CASTPGLVIAHEQFF
TGTGCCAGCACCCCGGGACTAGTGATAGCACATGAGCAGTTCTTC